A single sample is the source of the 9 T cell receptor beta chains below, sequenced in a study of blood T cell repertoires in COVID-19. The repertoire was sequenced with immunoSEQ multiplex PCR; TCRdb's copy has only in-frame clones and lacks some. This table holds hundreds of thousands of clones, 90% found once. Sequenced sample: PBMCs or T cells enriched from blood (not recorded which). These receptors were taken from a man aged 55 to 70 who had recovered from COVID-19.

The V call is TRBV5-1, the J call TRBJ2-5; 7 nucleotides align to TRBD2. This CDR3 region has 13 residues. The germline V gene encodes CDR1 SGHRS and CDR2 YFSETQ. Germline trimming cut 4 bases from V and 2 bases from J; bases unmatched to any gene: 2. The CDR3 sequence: CASSRDYQETQYF. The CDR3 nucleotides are TGCGCCAGCAGCAGGGACTATCAAGAGACCCAGTACTTC.

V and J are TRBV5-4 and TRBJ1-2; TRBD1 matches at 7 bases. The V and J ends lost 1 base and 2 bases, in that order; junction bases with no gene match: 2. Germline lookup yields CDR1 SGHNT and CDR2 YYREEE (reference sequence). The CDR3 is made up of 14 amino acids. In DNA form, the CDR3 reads TGTGCCAGCAGCTTGACAGGGGCGAACTATGGCTACACCTTC. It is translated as CASSLTGANYGYTF.

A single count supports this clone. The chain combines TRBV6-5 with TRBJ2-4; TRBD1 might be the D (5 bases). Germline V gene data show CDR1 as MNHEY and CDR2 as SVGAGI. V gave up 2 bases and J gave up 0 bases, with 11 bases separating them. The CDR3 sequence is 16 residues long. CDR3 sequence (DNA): TGTGCCAGCAGTTACGATGACAGAGTAGCCAAAAACATTCAGTACTTC. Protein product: CASSYDDRVAKNIQYF.

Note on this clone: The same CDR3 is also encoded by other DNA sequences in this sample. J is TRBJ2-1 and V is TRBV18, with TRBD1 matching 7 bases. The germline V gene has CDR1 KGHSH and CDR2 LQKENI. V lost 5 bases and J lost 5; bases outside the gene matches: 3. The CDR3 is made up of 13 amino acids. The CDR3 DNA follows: TGTGCCAGCTCAGGAACAGGGGACAATGAGCAGTTCTTC. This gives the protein CASSGTGDNEQFF.

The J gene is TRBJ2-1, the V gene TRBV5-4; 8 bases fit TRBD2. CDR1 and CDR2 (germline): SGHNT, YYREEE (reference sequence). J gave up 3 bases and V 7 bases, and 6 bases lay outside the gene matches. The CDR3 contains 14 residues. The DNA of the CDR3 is TGTGCCAGCTCCCGGGAGGGGGTCTACAATGAGCAGTTCTTC. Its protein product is CASSREGVYNEQFF.

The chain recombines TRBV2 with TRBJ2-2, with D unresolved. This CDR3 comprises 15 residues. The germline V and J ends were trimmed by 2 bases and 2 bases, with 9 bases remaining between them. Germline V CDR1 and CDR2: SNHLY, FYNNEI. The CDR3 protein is CASSEHPVNTGELFF. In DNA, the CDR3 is TGTGCCAGCAGTGAACATCCGGTAAACACCGGGGAGCTGTTTTTT.

The CDR3 coding sequence is TGTGCCAGCAGCTTACACGAGGGGGTGGCTAGTGAATCGTACTTC. Residues: CASSLHEGVASESYF. This rearrangement joins TRBV7-8 to TRBJ2-7; a weak D match, TRBD1 (6 bases). Germline V lookup: CDR1 SGHVS, CDR2 FQNEAQ. This CDR3 spans 15 amino acids. V lost 2 bases to trimming and J lost 12 bases, with 23 bases between them.

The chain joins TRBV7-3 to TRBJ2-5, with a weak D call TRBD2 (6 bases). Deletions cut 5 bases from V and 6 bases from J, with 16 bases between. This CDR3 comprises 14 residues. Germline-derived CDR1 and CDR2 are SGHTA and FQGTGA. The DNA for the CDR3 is TGTGCCAGCAGCCCATCGGGCGGGGCCCAGACCCAGTACTTC. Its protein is CASSPSGGAQTQYF.

The DNA for the CDR3 is TGTGCCAGTAGTATGGGAGCGGGGCCCTCTAACTATGGCTACACCTTC. Residues: CASSMGAGPSNYGYTF. The chain couples TRBV19 to TRBJ1-2, with a possible D match to TRBD1 (5 bases). Germline assignment: CDR1 LNHDA and CDR2 SQIVND (reference sequence). Trimming took off 3 bases at V and 0 bases at J, with 14 bases between the two ends. The CDR3 covers 16 residues.